Included here is one TCR beta chain sequence, with context. Assay: immunoSEQ multiplex PCR; the TCRdb copy retains only in-frame clones and omits some. Of about 34,000 clones in the sample, roughly two thirds were seen once. The germline V and J ends were trimmed by 7 bases and 0 bases, with 15 bases remaining between them. This CDR3 is 14 amino acids long. Germline assignment: CDR1 GTSNPN and CDR2 SVGIG (reference sequence). This record comes from a study of T cells in tumors after PD-1 blockade. The chain links TRBV30 to TRBJ1-2; D unresolved. The TCR sequence derives from a human donor with basal cell carcinoma. This material consisted of PBMCs, taken after anti-PD-1 treatment. This chain's CDR3 is CAYTDGLTNYGYTF. CDR3 bases: TGTGCCTACACGGACGGCCTTACTAACTATGGCTACACCTTC.